The rows below give T cell receptor beta chains drawn from one sample of a study of blood T cell repertoires in COVID-19. Measured with immunoSEQ multiplex PCR; TCRdb has only the in-frame clones, and not every one. The top ten clones hold around 9.3% of a sample with roughly 350,000 clones, around 87% of them seen once. The sequenced sample consisted of peripheral blood. The receptors here all came from a woman aged 25 to 45 with COVID-19, enrolled during active disease. The CDR3 runs from the conserved cysteine through the conserved F or W. Each record gives: J gene, V gene, D gene, clone size, CDR3 protein, CDR3 DNA. A D gene is named only where the DNA matches it firmly. Clone size appears in some rows only: once, few, many, or a class for an expanded clone.

TRBJ2-1,TRBV24-1,.,.,CATSDLRDSSYNEQFF,TGTGCCACCAGTGATTTACGGGATAGCTCCTACAATGAGCAGTTCTTC
TRBJ2-2,TRBV11-3,.,.,CASSPRTRTNTGELFF,TGTGCCAGCAGCCCTCGAACTCGAACGAACACCGGGGAGCTGTTTTTT
TRBJ2-7,TRBV7-2,TRBD1,.,CASSLDRVTYEQYF,TGTGCCAGCAGCTTGGACAGGGTGACCTACGAGCAGTACTTC
TRBJ1-5,TRBV19,.,.,CASSIDINRAGQPQHF,TGTGCCAGTAGTATAGATATAAACAGGGCTGGTCAGCCCCAGCATTTT
TRBJ2-5,TRBV28,.,.,CASSQSTNLETQYF,TGTGCCAGCAGCCAATCGACAAATCTAGAGACCCAGTACTTC
TRBJ2-2,TRBV19,TRBD1,.,CASRDDRGRFTGELFF,TGTGCCAGTAGAGACGACAGGGGGCGATTCACCGGGGAGCTGTTTTTT
TRBJ1-2,TRBV4-1,.,.,CASSQDDRTYGYTF,TGCGCCAGCAGCCAAGATGACAGGACCTATGGCTACACCTTC
TRBJ2-7,TRBV7-9,.,.,CASSLVKTYEQYF,TGTGCCAGCAGCTTAGTTAAAACCTACGAGCAGTACTTC
TRBJ2-7,TRBV27,.,.,CASSFGGTVYEQYF,TGTGCCAGCAGTTTCGGCGGGACAGTCTACGAGCAGTACTTC
TRBJ2-2,TRBV6-8,.,.,CSSGRGTGELFF,TGTTCTTCCGGGAGAGGCACCGGGGAGCTGTTTTTT
TRBJ1-2,TRBV7-3,TRBD1,.,CASSQGDRYGYTF,TGTGCCAGCAGCCAGGGGGACAGATATGGCTACACCTTC
TRBJ2-1,TRBV5-1,.,.,CASSSAGKVGSNEQFF,TGCGCCAGCAGCTCCGCCGGGAAAGTGGGGAGCAATGAGCAGTTCTTC
TRBJ1-5,TRBV6-5,TRBD1,.,CASSYQGGQIRRPQHF,TGTGCCAGCAGTTACCAGGGGGGACAGATCCGTCGGCCCCAGCATTTT
TRBJ2-7,TRBV21-1,.,.,CASSKASLAGAFDHEQYF,TGTGCCAGCAGCAAAGCCAGCCTAGCGGGAGCCTTCGACCACGAGCAGTACTTC
TRBJ2-7,TRBV7-2,.,few,CASSFYSGPYEQYF,TGTGCCAGCAGCTTCTACAGCGGACCTTACGAGCAGTACTTC
TRBJ2-1,TRBV6-1,TRBD2,.,CASSLLAGEQFF,TGTGCCAGCAGCCTACTAGCGGGGGAGCAGTTCTTC
TRBJ1-4,TRBV2,TRBD1,.,CASTGTANEKLFF,TGTGCCAGCACCGGGACAGCTAATGAAAAACTGTTTTTT
TRBJ2-3,TRBV19,TRBD2,.,CASSPSGSRLSTDTQYF,TGTGCCAGTAGTCCAAGCGGGAGCAGACTTAGCACAGATACGCAGTATTTT
TRBJ2-1,TRBV6-6,TRBD2,.,CASSYGWPSGLDEQFF,TGTGCCAGCAGTTACGGATGGCCTAGCGGGTTGGATGAGCAGTTCTTC
TRBJ1-1,TRBV30,TRBD1,.,CAWKRNRGAFF,TGTGCCTGGAAAAGGAACAGGGGAGCTTTCTTT
TRBJ2-1,TRBV27,TRBD2,.,CASTLSRTSGSGYNEQFF,TGTGCCAGCACTTTATCGCGGACTAGCGGGAGCGGCTACAATGAGCAGTTCTTC
TRBJ1-4,TRBV10-3,TRBD1,.,CAISTGTVNEKLFF,TGTGCCATCAGTACCGGGACAGTGAATGAAAAACTGTTTTTT
TRBJ2-1,TRBV9,TRBD2,.,CASSASGTSGNEQFF,TGTGCCAGCAGCGCGTCCGGGACTAGCGGCAATGAGCAGTTCTTC
TRBJ2-1,TRBV19,.,.,CASSIDTSSYNEQFF,TGTGCCAGTAGTATAGACACTAGCTCCTACAATGAGCAGTTCTTC
TRBJ2-5,TRBV24-1,.,.,CATSDYQSAGETQYF,TGTGCCACCAGTGATTATCAATCTGCGGGAGAGACCCAGTACTTC
TRBJ2-1,TRBV28,.,.,CASTVGSYNEQFF,TGTGCCAGCACAGTTGGCTCCTACAATGAGCAGTTCTTC
TRBJ1-2,TRBV6-5,.,.,CASSYSKGLPNYGYTF,TGTGCCAGCAGTTACTCGAAGGGGCTTCCTAACTATGGCTACACCTTC
TRBJ1-4,TRBV11-2,.,.,CASSLGGATNEKLFF,TGTGCCAGCAGCCTGGGCGGGGCAACTAATGAAAAACTGTTTTTT
TRBJ1-3,TRBV10-3,.,.,CAIAGEIEGNTIYF,TGTGCCATCGCAGGGGAAATTGAGGGAAACACCATATATTTT
TRBJ1-6,TRBV7-2,.,.,CASGELFYNSPLHF,TGTGCCAGCGGGGAGCTGTTCTATAATTCACCCCTCCACTTT
TRBJ2-7,TRBV2,.,.,CASSDARQFYEQYF,TGTGCCAGCAGTGATGCCAGACAGTTCTACGAGCAGTACTTC
TRBJ2-7,TRBV7-8,TRBD2,few,CASSLRTSSHEQYF,TGTGCCAGCAGCTTAAGGACTAGTTCCCACGAGCAGTACTTC
TRBJ2-5,TRBV7-7,TRBD2,.,CASSSTSGNGAQYF,TGTGCTAGCAGCTCAACTAGCGGGAACGGCGCCCAGTACTTC
TRBJ2-7,TRBV19,.,.,CASSPKGGLDEQYF,TGTGCCAGTAGTCCTAAAGGAGGGCTCGACGAGCAGTACTTC
TRBJ2-3,TRBV28,.,.,CASTSLSRVTDTQYF,TGTGCCAGCACCTCTTTGTCGCGTGTCACAGATACGCAGTATTTT
TRBJ2-7,TRBV7-9,.,.,CASSTLTGSYEQYF,TGTGCCAGCAGCACGTTAACAGGGTCCTACGAGCAGTACTTC
TRBJ1-2,TRBV10-3,.,.,CAISRDRENYGYTF,TGTGCCATCAGCCGTGACAGAGAGAACTATGGCTACACCTTC
TRBJ2-7,TRBV4-3,.,.,CASSQGLVNEQYF,TGCGCCAGCAGCCAGGGGCTGGTAAACGAGCAGTACTTC
TRBJ1-5,TRBV6-1,.,.,CASSEKQGITTQHF,TGTGCCAGCAGTGAAAAGCAGGGGATCACGACCCAGCATTTT
TRBJ2-7,TRBV19,.,.,CASSTDYPHEQYF,TGTGCCAGTAGTACGGACTATCCCCACGAGCAGTACTTC
TRBJ2-7,TRBV24-1,.,.,CATSDFSDRFGEQYF,TGTGCCACCAGTGATTTCTCCGACAGGTTTGGCGAGCAGTACTTC
TRBJ1-2,TRBV4-3,.,.,CASSQLGQLYGYTF,TGCGCCAGCAGCCAACTTGGGCAGCTCTATGGCTACACCTTC
TRBJ1-4,TRBV4-2,TRBD1,.,CASSQVRGQGNEKLFF,TGTGCCAGCAGCCAGGTCCGGGGACAGGGGAATGAAAAACTGTTTTTT
TRBJ2-2,TRBV10-2,TRBD2,.,CASASSGRSGELFF,TGCGCCAGCGCGTCTAGCGGGAGATCCGGGGAGCTGTTTTTT
TRBJ1-1,TRBV19,TRBD1,.,CASILGQGGTEAFF,TGTGCCAGTATTTTGGGACAGGGGGGCACTGAAGCTTTCTTT
TRBJ2-2,TRBV7-2,TRBD2,.,CASSSSGLAGGPAGELFF,TGTGCCAGCAGCTCGTCCGGACTAGCGGGAGGGCCTGCCGGGGAGCTGTTTTTT
TRBJ2-3,TRBV5-1,.,.,CASSRPEGADTQYF,TGCGCCAGCAGCAGGCCAGAGGGGGCAGATACGCAGTATTTT
TRBJ1-3,TRBV9,.,.,CASSDGGGFGNTIYF,TGTGCCAGCAGCGACGGGGGAGGTTTTGGAAACACCATATATTTT
TRBJ1-1,TRBV6-1,.,.,CASSEWPVDTEAFF,TGTGCCAGCAGTGAATGGCCAGTCGACACTGAAGCTTTCTTT
TRBJ2-1,TRBV3-1/TRBV3-2,.,.,CASSQGAILTNEQFF,TGTGCCAGCAGCCAAGGGGCAATCTTGACCAATGAGCAGTTCTTC
TRBJ2-5,TRBV7-2,TRBD2,.,CASSQTRTSGSGETQYF,TGTGCCAGCAGCCAAACCCGGACTAGCGGGAGTGGGGAGACCCAGTACTTC
TRBJ2-2,TRBV29-1,.,.,CSVDEAEGATGELFF,TGCAGCGTTGATGAGGCGGAGGGGGCTACCGGGGAGCTGTTTTTT
TRBJ2-7,TRBV5-1,.,.,CASSLAGRYEQYF,TGCGCCAGCAGCTTGGCAGGGCGGTACGAGCAGTACTTC
TRBJ2-7,TRBV6-5,.,.,CATGAGRGPYEQYF,TGTGCCACCGGGGCGGGGAGAGGACCCTACGAGCAGTACTTC
TRBJ2-1,TRBV6-5,.,.,CASSYDGSSYNEQFF,TGTGCCAGCAGTTACGACGGGAGCTCCTACAATGAGCAGTTCTTC
TRBJ2-2,TRBV5-1,TRBD1,.,CASAVRDRSTGELFF,TGCGCCAGCGCCGTCCGGGACAGAAGCACCGGGGAGCTGTTTTTT
TRBJ2-3,TRBV27,TRBD2,.,CASSLFPREREDTQYF,TGTGCCAGCAGTTTATTCCCGCGGGAGCGGGAAGATACGCAGTATTTT